One and the same sample provided the 9 T cell receptor beta chains below, sequenced in a study of regulatory T cells in long-lasting Graves disease. Documented time point: newly diagnosed GD, antithyroid drugs for less than 3 months. The authors made the TCR library using RNA they extracted from PBMCs. According to the study, TCR beta libraries were built with iRepertoire HTBI primers and CDR3-region Arm-PCR. Via MiXCR, TCRdb re-called the multiplex PCR reads, giving one row per CDR3 protein. The sample lists around 400,000 distinct CDR3 sequences; around 11% were seen once. The same sample was also used in a study of T cells in Graves' hyperthyroidism and ophthalmopathy.

The source was peripheral blood mononuclear cells (PBMCs), collected at new diagnosis, from a patient treated with antithyroid drugs. These receptors originate from a woman younger than 30 with Graves disease.

In its sample, this clonotype was seen a few times. The chain carries TRBV20-1 and TRBJ2-7; 9 bases are shared with TRBD1. With V trimmed by 1 base and J by 2 bases, 9 bases remained unmatched. The CDR3 has 16 residues. CDR1 and CDR2 from the germline V gene are DFQATT and SNEGSKA (reference sequence). The CDR3 spells CSARGKGQGLPYEQYF. CDR3 DNA: TGCAGTGCTAGAGGGAAGGGACAGGGTCTACCCTACGAGCAGTACTTC.

This clonotype was seen ten or more times. The V and J genes are TRBV6-5 and TRBJ1-1; 9 bases map to TRBD1. The junction had 9 bases not matched to a gene; V was cut back by 4 bases and J by 6 bases. This CDR3 region has 15 residues. Looked up from germline, CDR1 is MNHEY and CDR2 is SVGAGI. Here the CDR3 DNA reads TGTGCCAGCAGTTCCTTGGACAGGGGTATCGCTGAAGCTTTCTTT. It specifies CASSSLDRGIAEAFF.

This clonotype was seen only a few times. The chain carries TRBV7-2 and TRBJ2-1; 9 nucleotides align to TRBD1. This CDR3 contains 20 residues. Germline V gives CDR1 SGHTA, CDR2 FQGNSA. V was clipped by 4 bases and J by 0 bases; unmatched bases: 16. CDR3 residues: CASSSPGGQGRQGSYNEQFF. The CDR3 DNA reads as TGTGCCAGCAGCTCCCCTGGAGGACAGGGGCGACAAGGCTCCTACAATGAGCAGTTCTTC.

In regard to this clonotype: A read error may explain this, as a much larger clone is one base away. CDR3 coding DNA: TGTGCCAGCAGCAGCGACAGAAGATCCTATGGCTACACCTTC. Its protein is CASSSDRRSYGYTF. V usage is TRBV28 and J usage is TRBJ1-2; possibly TRBD1 for D (5 bases). CDR3 length: 14 amino acids. Germline CDR1 MDHEN, CDR2 SYDVKM. V gave up 6 bases and J gave up 4 bases, with 15 bases separating them.

This clonotype appeared once. This sequence joins TRBV7-9 and TRBJ2-7, with D hard to call. Germline CDR1 and CDR2: SEHNR and FQNEAQ (reference sequence). Deletions cut 0 bases from V and 3 bases from J, with 15 bases between. The CDR3 spans 16 residues. The CDR3, as DNA: TGTGCCAGCAGCTTAGCCCCCTTGGGCGCGTTCTACGAGCAGTACGTC. It specifies CASSLAPLGAFYEQYV.

This clonotype was seen many times. The genes are TRBV7-2 and TRBJ1-2; TRBD1 matches 8 bases. The CDR3 extends over 15 amino acids. Germline-derived CDR1 and CDR2 are SGHTA and FQGNSA. V lost 2 bases, J lost 6 bases, and 8 bases stayed unmatched. CDR3 residues: CASSLQLTGDNGYTF. CDR3 DNA: TGTGCCAGCAGCTTACAATTGACAGGGGATAATGGCTACACCTTC.

This clonotype was seen at least ten times. The rearrangement uses TRBV27 and TRBJ2-7; D not certain. The CDR3 is made up of 13 amino acids. Germline loops: CDR1 MNHEY, CDR2 SMNVEV (reference sequence). V lost 5 bases and J 3 bases, leaving 11 bases between the germline ends. CDR3: CASSIGPYYEQYV. CDR3 sequence (DNA): TGTGCCAGCAGTATAGGCCCATACTACGAGCAGTACGTC.

This clonotype was seen more than once but under ten times. This chain links TRBV18 with TRBJ2-7; 7 bases line up with TRBD2. Germline values: CDR1 KGHSH, CDR2 LQKENI. V trimming: 1 base; J trimming: 3 bases; junction bases outside the gene matches: 3. CDR3 size: 14 residues. The CDR3 bases are TGTGCCAGCTCACCACGGCTAGCGGACTACGAGCAGTACTTC. Encoded protein: CASSPRLADYEQYF. The full variable domain, rest sourced from reference TRBV18 and TRBJ2-7, is NAGVMQNPRHLVRRRGQEARLRCSPMKGHSHVYWYRQLPEEGLKFMVYLQKENIIDESGMPKERFSAEFPKEGPSILRIQQVVRGDSAAYFCASSPRLADYEQYFGPGTRLTVT.

This clonotype showed up many times. V gene TRBV2 combines with J gene TRBJ2-2; D remains ambiguous. This CDR3 region has 13 residues. V lost 6 bases and J lost 0, with 5 bases in between. Germline V gene data show CDR1 as SNHLY and CDR2 as FYNNEI. CDR3: CASSVANTGELFF. The CDR3 nucleotides read TGTGCCAGCAGCGTCGCGAACACCGGGGAGCTGTTTTTT.